This is a list of T cell receptor beta chains from one sample in a study of T cell clones after liver transplantation. Produced via immunoSEQ multiplex PCR; TCRdb's table is partial and in-frame only. In the table there are some 60,000 clones, about 71% of which are singletons. Sequenced material: CD4+ T cells from blood, taken at the approximately 16-month timepoint. The receptor set was obtained from a human patient who received a liver transplant. Some T cells may possibly be graft donor cells. Each CDR3 is given without its conserved first and last residue. The D gene is left open where the match is weak.

J gene	V gene	D gene	CDR3 protein
TRBJ1-2	TRBV5-1	TRBD1	ASSLIGTGADGYT
TRBJ1-2	TRBV5-6	NA	ASSLDRRYPAYGYT
TRBJ2-7	TRBV5-6	NA	ASNKRVTRNHEQY
TRBJ1-4	TRBV30	NA	AWTPMGVGEKLF
TRBJ2-1	TRBV4-1	NA	ASSQDGVQRQSEQF
TRBJ1-5	TRBV7-6	TRBD1	ASSPGQGTNQPQH
TRBJ2-5	TRBV2	NA	ASSQFGGNEGTQY
TRBJ2-7	TRBV6-1	NA	ASSELSGSYEQY
TRBJ1-2	TRBV2	NA	ASSSSRFGYT
TRBJ2-2	TRBV6-5	TRBD2	ASNSGSVPGELF
TRBJ2-3	TRBV4-1	TRBD1	ASSLGQGESTDTQY
TRBJ2-3	TRBV7-9	NA	ASSRGGTFADTQY
TRBJ1-4	TRBV11-2	NA	ASSLGGTTNEKLF
TRBJ2-1	TRBV27	TRBD2	ASSLRLAGSYNEQF
TRBJ2-1	TRBV7-9	NA	ASSLSGGPTYNEQF
TRBJ2-2	TRBV10-1	NA	ASSEQMNTGELF
TRBJ2-5	TRBV19	NA	ATRKGVWETQY
TRBJ2-1	TRBV7-2	TRBD1	ASSPPEGANNEQF
TRBJ1-1	TRBV2	NA	ASSEPLNTEAF
TRBJ1-2	TRBV5-1	NA	ASSLASDRSGNGYT
TRBJ1-2	TRBV19	TRBD1	ASSITGGYGYT
TRBJ1-4	TRBV7-6	TRBD1	ASSFRTGANEKLF
TRBJ2-3	TRBV5-1	TRBD2	ASSLGRPSGSTDTQY
TRBJ2-7	TRBV5-1	TRBD1	ASSTGTGIYEQY
TRBJ2-1	TRBV12-5	TRBD1	ASGPGTGYNNEQF
TRBJ2-1	TRBV11-3	NA	ASSFGGSSYNEQF
TRBJ2-1	TRBV9	NA	ASSETGRGSNEQF
TRBJ1-1	TRBV6-5	NA	ASSYSSSGGNTEAF
TRBJ1-5	TRBV7-2	NA	ASSLVGGGSNQPQH
TRBJ1-1	TRBV28	TRBD1	ASSFWTGRNTEAF
TRBJ2-2	TRBV7-2	TRBD2	ASSSRPGLALLGTGELF
TRBJ2-4	TRBV6-6	TRBD1	ASSPGQGENIQY
TRBJ2-7	TRBV7-8	NA	ASSLKQGYEQY
TRBJ2-2	TRBV6-5	NA	ASSYGGTGNTGELF
TRBJ2-3	TRBV4-3	TRBD2	ASSYQREREDTQY
TRBJ1-4	TRBV15	TRBD1	ATSRRDRGEKLF
TRBJ2-1	TRBV18	NA	ASSPHEDEQF
TRBJ2-4	TRBV11-3	NA	ASSAWANRRDIQY
TRBJ1-1	TRBV7-8	NA	ASSLALGSYTEAF
TRBJ1-1	TRBV28	NA	ASSLNDLVANTEAF
TRBJ2-7	TRBV6-5	NA	ASTPGHLYEQY
TRBJ2-5	TRBV5-4	NA	ASSLAGNQETQY
TRBJ1-5	TRBV2	NA	ASSVGGDYQPQH
TRBJ1-4	TRBV27	NA	ASSKNEKLF
TRBJ2-5	TRBV7-2	TRBD2	ASSPYGGEETQY
TRBJ1-5	TRBV6-5	NA	ASRARSNQPQH
TRBJ2-1	TRBV6-5	TRBD2	ASSYSFSGGNNEQF
TRBJ2-3	TRBV5-1	NA	ASSYNSNGWTDTQY
TRBJ2-5	TRBV11-3	TRBD2	ASRDTTSGQETQY